These 16 T cell receptor beta chains were all obtained from the same sample, sequenced in a study of shared T cell receptors in the human thymus. Method: immunoSEQ multiplex PCR; TCRdb's copy keeps in-frame clones and lacks some. Of some 720,000 clones listed, 88% are singletons. These data were likewise used in another study, on human thymus T cells.

Sequenced material: thymocytes. These receptors came from a boy under two years old with a congenital heart defect.

This chain joins TRBV12-5 and TRBJ1-3; D is uncertain. Looked up from germline, CDR1 is LGHNT and CDR2 is FRNRAP. Trimming removed 6 bases from V and 8 bases from J, with 14 bases in between. CDR3 length equals 13 residues. The CDR3 here is CASGPREADTIYF. As DNA, the CDR3 is TGTGCTAGTGGGCCGAGGGAGGCCGACACCATATATTTT.

Of note for this clone: A junction boundary mismatches the germline segment, possibly from a read error. The chain employs TRBV25-1 and TRBJ2-7; TRBD1 aligns across 8 bases. The CDR3 runs 14 residues. Germline CDR1 is MGHDK and CDR2 is SYGVNS. In DNA form, the CDR3 reads TGTGCCAGCAGTGAATGGGGACAGGTTCGCGAGCAGTGCTTC. Its protein is CASSEWGQVREQCF.

The chain recombines TRBV27 with TRBJ2-1; 10 bases align to TRBD2. Germline values: CDR1 MNHEY, CDR2 SMNVEV (reference sequence). The CDR3 has 13 amino acids. Unmatched junction bases numbered 8, after V lost 10 bases and J lost 8 bases. The CDR3 bases are TGTGCCACCTTTCCTAGCGGGAGCCATGAGCAGTTCTTC. It is translated as CATFPSGSHEQFF.

The V call is TRBV5-4, the J call TRBJ2-2; weak D call: TRBD1 (6 bases). The germline V gene encodes CDR1 SGHNT and CDR2 YYREEE (reference sequence). This CDR3 has 15 amino acids. Trimming removed 2 bases from V and 4 bases from J, with 12 bases in between. The CDR3, as DNA: TGTGCCAGCAGCTTCCAGACAGGTTTCACCGGGGAGCTGTTTTTT. The encoded protein is CASSFQTGFTGELFF.

This chain links TRBV11-2 with TRBJ2-2, with TRBD2 identical over 7 bases. J lost 7 bases, V lost 0 bases, and 2 bases had no gene match. Germline V gene sequence: CDR1 SGHAT, CDR2 FQNNGV. The CDR3 is made up of 14 amino acids. The CDR3 region has the DNA TGTGCCAGCAGCTTAGAGATAGCGGGCGGGGAGCTGTTTTTT. Residues: CASSLEIAGGELFF.

The J gene is TRBJ2-5, the V gene TRBV14; 10 bases line up with TRBD2. There are 16 residues in the CDR3. Losses at the gene ends were 2 bases for V and 1 base for J; bases not matched to a gene: 4. Germline V gene lookup returns CDR1 SGHDN and CDR2 FVKESK. The CDR3 DNA sequence: TGTGCCAGCAGCCAAAAGCTAGCGGGAGTCCAAGAGACCCAGTACTTC. It translates to CASSQKLAGVQETQYF. Full variable domain (remainder filled in from reference TRBV14 and TRBJ2-5): EAGVTQFPSHSVIEKGQTVTLRCDPISGHDNLYWYRRVMGKEIKFLLHFVKESKQDESGMPNNRFLAERTGGTYSTLKVQPAELEDSGVYFCASSQKLAGVQETQYFGPGTRLLVL.

V is TRBV4-3 and J is TRBJ2-3; 10 bases align to TRBD1. V lost 3 bases, J lost 15 bases, and 12 bases stayed unmatched. The V gene's germline CDR1 is LGHNA and CDR2 YSLEER. CDR3 length: 14 amino acids. CDR3 sequence: CASSQARTGTGDYF. The CDR3 nucleotides read TGCGCCAGCAGCCAGGCCCGGACCGGGACAGGGGACTATTTT.

The genes are TRBV6-1 and TRBJ2-7; 7 positions agree with TRBD1. CDR1 is MNHNS and CDR2 is SASEGT in the germline V gene. The V gene end was trimmed by 3 bases and the J gene end by 2 bases; junction bases not matched to a gene: 10. This CDR3 comprises 16 residues. The CDR3 bases are TGTGCCAGCAGTGACACACCGACAGGGAAGACCTACGAGCAGTACTTC. It encodes CASSDTPTGKTYEQYF.

This chain joins TRBV5-1 and TRBJ1-1, with 7 bases identical to TRBD1. The ends lost 3 bases at V and 4 bases at J; junction bases unmatched: 12. Germline V gene sequence: CDR1 SGHRS, CDR2 YFSETQ. CDR3 length: 16 residues. Written as DNA, the CDR3 is TGCGCCAGCAGCTCCGGAGTAGGGGGCGACAGCACTGAAGCTTTCTTT. This encodes CASSSGVGGDSTEAFF.

This clone was counted only a few times. This chain joins TRBV27 and TRBJ2-7; weak D call: TRBD2 (6 bases). CDR1 MNHEY and CDR2 SMNVEV come from the germline V gene (reference sequence). The V end was cut by 8 bases, the J end by 6 bases, with 14 bases between. This CDR3 comprises 12 residues. In nucleotides, the CDR3 is TGTGCCAGCTTTGACGAGCGGGCCGAGCAGTACTTC. This gives the protein CASFDERAEQYF.

V is TRBV5-4 and J is TRBJ1-2; perhaps TRBD1 as D (6 bases). The CDR3 runs 15 residues. Germline V gene data show CDR1 as SGHNT and CDR2 as YYREEE (reference sequence). V was clipped by 1 base and J by 2 bases, with 12 bases between them. The CDR3 is CASSLRDTRNYGYTF. As DNA, the CDR3 is TGTGCCAGCAGCTTGAGGGACACACGGAACTATGGCTACACCTTC.

The rearrangement links TRBV6-1 to TRBJ2-1, with TRBD2 matching 13 bases. Per the germline V gene, CDR1 is MNHNS and CDR2 is SASEGT. V shed 6 bases, J shed 8 bases, and the junction held 4 bases outside the gene matches. The CDR3 spans 14 residues. CDR3 coding DNA: TGTGCCAGCAGAACAGGACTAGCGGGAGATGAGCAGTTCTTC. Amino acid sequence: CASRTGLAGDEQFF.

This sequence joins TRBV7-6 and TRBJ1-4, with D perhaps matching TRBD1 (6 bases). Germline CDR1 and CDR2: SGHVS and FNYEAQ. The CDR3 length is 14 residues. Deletions cut 5 bases from V and 8 bases from J, with 15 bases between. CDR3 sequence reads: CASSLGGRYEKLFF. The CDR3 region has the DNA TGTGCCAGCAGCCTTGGGGGCAGGTACGAAAAACTGTTTTTT.

The sample holds one count of this clone. The V gene is TRBV19, the J gene TRBJ2-3; 11 nucleotides align to TRBD2. CDR3 size: 19 residues. Germline loops: CDR1 LNHDA, CDR2 SQIVND (reference sequence). J was trimmed by 0 bases and V by 6 bases; bases with no gene match: 14. In DNA form, the CDR3 reads TGTGCCAGTAGAAAAATGAACGAGACTAGCGGGACTAGCACAGATACGCAGTATTTT. Protein sequence: CASRKMNETSGTSTDTQYF.

The chain uses TRBV12-5 and TRBJ2-1; D perhaps matches TRBD1 (5 bases). V was clipped by 1 base and J by 1 base, with 5 bases between them. Germline CDR1 is LGHNT and CDR2 is FRNRAP. The CDR3 has 14 amino acids. The CDR3 DNA follows: TGTGCTAGTGGTTTGGACAGGTCCTACAATGAGCAGTTCTTC. Its translation is CASGLDRSYNEQFF.

V gene TRBV7-6 combines with J gene TRBJ1-2; the match to TRBD1 covers 10 bases. V shed 5 bases, J shed 6 bases, and the junction held 6 bases outside the gene matches. The CDR3 runs 14 residues. CDR1 and CDR2 (germline): SGHVS, FNYEAQ. This CDR3 reads CASSPDRGPDGYTF. As DNA, the CDR3 is TGTGCCAGCAGCCCAGACAGGGGGCCGGATGGCTACACCTTC.